This T cell receptor beta chain was found in a study of shared clonotypes between healthy human individuals. Study context: Used for every donor were three CD4 naive, three CD4 memory, two CD8 naive and one CD8 memory plate.

With V trimmed by 5 bases and J by 10 bases, 10 bases remained unmatched. The germline gives CDR1 MNHNS, CDR2 SASEGT. The CDR3 consists of 13 residues. Donors comprised healthy HIV-negative adults lacking recent acute infections or vaccinations. Authors' processing steps: Junction-only immunoSEQ data arrived without quality scores, meaning filtering differed. Clones were sequenced by immunoSEQ multiplex PCR, and TCRdb holds only the in-frame ones, with some missing. Clone size and V and J calls were adopted from that table, with D and trimming inferred from the DNA. The sample has 2 million or so clones; around 95% are singletons.

Sequencing was performed on naive CD4+ T cells sorted from blood. Subset indicated: CD45RA+ positively selected. The source of this sequence is a man aged 18 to 35 in good health. The chain combines TRBV6-1 with TRBJ1-2, with TRBD1 matching 7 bases. CDR3 bases: TGTGCCAGCAGTACGGACAGGCCGGACCCCTACACCTTC. It is translated as CASSTDRPDPYTF.